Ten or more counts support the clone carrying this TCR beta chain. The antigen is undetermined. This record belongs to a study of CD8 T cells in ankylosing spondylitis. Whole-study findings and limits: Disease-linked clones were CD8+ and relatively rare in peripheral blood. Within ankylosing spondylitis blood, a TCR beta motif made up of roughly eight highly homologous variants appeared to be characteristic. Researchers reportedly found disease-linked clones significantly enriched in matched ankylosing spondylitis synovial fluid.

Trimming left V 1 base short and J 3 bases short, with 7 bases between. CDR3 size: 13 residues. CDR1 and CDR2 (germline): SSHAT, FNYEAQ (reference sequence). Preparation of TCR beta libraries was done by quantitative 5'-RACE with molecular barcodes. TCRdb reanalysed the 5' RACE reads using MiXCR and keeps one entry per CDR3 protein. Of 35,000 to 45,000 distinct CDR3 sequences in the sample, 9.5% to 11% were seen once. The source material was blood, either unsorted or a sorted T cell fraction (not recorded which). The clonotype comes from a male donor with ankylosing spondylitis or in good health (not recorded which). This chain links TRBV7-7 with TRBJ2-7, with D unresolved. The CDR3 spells CASSLESHYEQYF. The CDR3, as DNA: TGTGCCAGCAGCTTAGAGTCGCACTACGAGCAGTACTTC.